This T cell receptor (beta chain) was recorded in a study of cytomegalovirus exposure and HLA in healthy donors. Per germline, CDR1 SGHKS and CDR2 YYEKEE (reference sequence). Trimming took 4 bases from V and 1 from J, leaving 9 bases between them. CDR3 length: 14 residues. Generated by immunoSEQ multiplex PCR, the TCRdb table keeps only in-frame clones and is missing some. This sample has 300,000 to 350,000 clones, with approximately 86% found just once. While the first cohort had 600 to 800 subjects, the donors belonged to the separate validation cohort of over a hundred subjects. Comments on this clone: Its antigen is still unknown.

Study findings and constraints: The study put some 150 TCR beta chains on its list as cytomegalovirus-associated. Specificity of a few CMV-associated chains for CMV antigens was verified in vitro.

This chain links TRBV5-5 with TRBJ1-5; D gene uncertain. Sequenced sample: PBMCs. The sequence derives from a man between 25 and 39 years old in good health and CMV-seronegative. The CDR3 protein is CASSLTGSNQPQHF. CDR3 coding DNA: TGTGCCAGCAGCCTGACGGGGAGCAATCAGCCCCAGCATTTT. Combining the CDR3 with reference TRBV5-5 and TRBJ1-5 gives the whole variable domain DAGVTQSPTHLIKTRGQQVTLRCSPISGHKSVSWYQQVLGQGPQFIFQYYEKEERGRGNFPDRFSARQFPNYSSELNVNALLLGDSALYLCASSLTGSNQPQHFGDGTRLSIL.